The entry below gives a single T cell receptor (beta chain) sequence along with its context. This specimen belongs to a study of shared clonotypes between healthy human individuals. Sequencing was performed with immunoSEQ multiplex PCR; in TCRdb, only in-frame clones are kept and a portion is missing. The sample has some 680,000 clones; about 80% are singletons. The CDR3 length is 17 residues. Germline V gene data show CDR1 as LNHNV and CDR2 as YYDKDF (reference sequence). J gave up 4 bases and V 0 bases, and 11 bases lay outside the gene matches. This receptor was taken from a woman aged 25-40 years in good health. The sample consisted of memory CD4+ T cells sorted from blood. Subset of the sample: CD45RA-negative fraction. V is TRBV15 and J is TRBJ2-7; 8 positions match TRBD1. The CDR3 reads CATSRDRGTGLIYEQYF. The CDR3 DNA is TGTGCCACCAGCAGAGATAGGGGGACAGGACTAATTTACGAGCAGTACTTC.